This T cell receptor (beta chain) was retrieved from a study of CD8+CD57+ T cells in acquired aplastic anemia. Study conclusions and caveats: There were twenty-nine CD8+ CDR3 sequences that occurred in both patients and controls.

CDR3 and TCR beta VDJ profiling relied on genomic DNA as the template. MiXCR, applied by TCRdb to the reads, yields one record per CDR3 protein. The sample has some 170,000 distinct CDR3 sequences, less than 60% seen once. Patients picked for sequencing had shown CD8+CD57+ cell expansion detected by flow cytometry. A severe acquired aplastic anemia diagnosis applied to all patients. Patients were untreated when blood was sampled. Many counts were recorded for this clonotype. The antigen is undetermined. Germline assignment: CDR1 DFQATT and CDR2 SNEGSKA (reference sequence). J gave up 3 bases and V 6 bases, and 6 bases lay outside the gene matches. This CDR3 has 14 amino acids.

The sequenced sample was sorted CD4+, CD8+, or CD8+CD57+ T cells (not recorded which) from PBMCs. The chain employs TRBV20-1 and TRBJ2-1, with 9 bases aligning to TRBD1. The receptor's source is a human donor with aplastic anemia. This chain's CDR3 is CSAAGQGSYNEQFF. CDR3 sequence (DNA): TGCAGTGCCGCCGGACAGGGGAGCTACAATGAGCAGTTCTTC.